Below are 28 T cell receptor beta chains sequenced from a single sample in a study of T cells of healthy individuals. TCRdb used MiXCR to reprocess the 5' RACE reads, holding one entry per CDR3 protein. The sample consists of about 60,000 distinct CDR3 sequences, about 17% of them appearing once. The receptors shown here come from a human donor in good health.

The rearrangement joins TRBV20-1 to TRBJ2-4; 14 nucleotides match TRBD2. V trimming: 0 bases; J trimming: 0 bases; junction bases outside the gene matches: 4. CDR1 and CDR2 from the germline V gene are DFQATT and SNEGSKA (reference sequence). The CDR3 runs 18 residues. The CDR3 DNA reads as TGCAGTGCTAGAGAGACTAGCGGGGGGGCTATAGCCAAAAACATTCAGTACTTC. Translating gives CSARETSGGAIAKNIQYF.

This clonotype was counted a single time. Just one base apart from a much larger clone, this may be a read error. The J gene is TRBJ1-4, the V gene TRBV19, with D unclear. Germline lookup yields CDR1 LNHDA and CDR2 SQIVND (reference sequence). This CDR3 is built from 13 residues. The CDR3 spells CASRNATNEELFF. The CDR3, as DNA: TGTGCCAGTAGAAACGCAACTAATGAAGAACTGTTTTTT.

This clonotype appeared many times. The rearrangement uses TRBV5-1 and TRBJ2-7, with 10 bases that match TRBD1. The CDR3 spans 13 residues. V trimming: 3 bases; J trimming: 3 bases; junction bases outside the gene matches: 0. In germline, CDR1 is SGHRS, CDR2 YFSETQ. CDR3 amino acids: CASSWTGGYEQYF. The CDR3 nucleotides read TGCGCCAGCAGCTGGACAGGGGGCTACGAGCAGTACTTC.

This clonotype was seen at least ten times. V gene TRBV20-1 combines with J gene TRBJ2-1; the D gene is possibly TRBD1 (6 bases). The CDR3 consists of 14 residues. With 3 bases removed from V and 6 bases from J, the gap between germline ends came to 15 bases. Germline-derived CDR1 and CDR2 are DFQATT and SNEGSKA (reference sequence). This CDR3 is CSARDRDILNEQFF. CDR3 DNA sequence: TGCAGTGCTAGGGACCGGGACATACTCAATGAGCAGTTCTTC.

The table lists this clonotype with many counts. The chain recombines TRBV7-2 with TRBJ1-5; 8 bases map to TRBD1. CDR1 SGHTA and CDR2 FQGNSA come from the germline V gene. The V and J ends lost 1 base and 5 bases, in that order; junction bases with no gene match: 1. The CDR3 is 14 residues long. The CDR3 loop reads CASSLGDRYQPQHF. The CDR3 bases are TGTGCCAGCAGCTTAGGGGACAGGTATCAGCCCCAGCATTTT.

This clonotype was recorded many times. This chain links TRBV7-2 with TRBJ2-1; D ambiguous. The V and J ends lost 1 base and 7 bases respectively, with 8 bases between them. From germline, CDR1 is SGHTA and CDR2 FQGNSA. The CDR3 covers 13 residues. The CDR3 loop reads CASSLELLNEQFF. The CDR3 DNA follows: TGTGCCAGCAGCTTAGAACTGTTAAATGAGCAGTTCTTC.

The chain couples TRBV7-2 to TRBJ2-7; a possible D gene is TRBD2 (6 bases). Germline loops: CDR1 SGHTA, CDR2 FQGNSA. CDR3 length: 15 amino acids. Trimming left V 1 base short and J 4 bases short, with 14 bases between. CDR3 region: CASSLGGGTGYEQYF. CDR3 DNA sequence: TGTGCCAGCAGCTTAGGGGGCGGGACGGGGTACGAGCAGTACTTC.

There are many counts of this clonotype. The V gene is TRBV6-5, the J gene TRBJ1-1; TRBD1 matches at 7 bases. Germline values: CDR1 MNHEY, CDR2 SVGAGI. The CDR3 has 13 residues. V lost 6 bases, J lost 3 bases, and 4 bases stayed unmatched. DNA for the CDR3: TGTGCCAGCAGACAGGGGATATACACTGAAGCTTTCTTT. Translating gives CASRQGIYTEAFF.

This clonotype was detected ten times or more. This rearrangement joins TRBV6-5 to TRBJ2-5; D assignment may be TRBD1 or TRBD2 (6 bases each). The CDR3 runs to 14 residues. Trimming left V 0 bases short and J 5 bases short, with 10 bases between. Germline values: CDR1 MNHEY, CDR2 SVGAGI. CDR3 sequence reads: CASSYSGGGETQYF. The CDR3 DNA sequence: TGTGCCAGCAGTTACTCAGGGGGAGGCGAGACCCAGTACTTC.

The chain carries TRBV10-3 and TRBJ1-1; D ambiguous. Germline CDR1 ENHRY, CDR2 SYGVKD. V shed 7 bases and J shed 2 bases, with 5 bases lying between them. This CDR3 is built from 11 residues. CDR3 sequence: CAIKANTEAFF. CDR3 nucleotides: TGTGCCATCAAGGCTAACACTGAAGCTTTCTTT.

This clonotype was recorded at least ten times. This chain uses TRBV5-1 with TRBJ2-7; TRBD2 might be the D (6 bases). The V end was cut by 4 bases, the J end by 0 bases, with 11 bases between. CDR1 and CDR2 (germline): SGHRS, YFSETQ. The CDR3 has 14 amino acids. CDR3 in amino acids: CASSTGLISYEQYF. The CDR3 nucleotides read TGCGCCAGCAGCACAGGACTAATCTCCTACGAGCAGTACTTC. The full variable domain, rest sourced from reference TRBV5-1 and TRBJ2-7, is KAGVTQTPRYLIKTRGQQVTLSCSPISGHRSVSWYQQTPGQGLQFLFEYFSETQRNKGNFPGRFSGRQFSNSRSEMNVSTLELGDSALYLCASSTGLISYEQYFGPGTRLTVT.

This clonotype appeared a few times. The chain links TRBV27 to TRBJ2-1; D is possibly TRBD2 (6 bases). Germline-derived CDR1 and CDR2 are MNHEY and SMNVEV (reference sequence). CDR3 length: 17 residues. The germline V and J ends were trimmed by 5 bases and 2 bases, with 19 bases remaining between them. The CDR3 DNA is TGTGCCAGCAGTCGCTCCCTCGAGGACTATCCCTACAATGAGCAGTTCTTC. This encodes CASSRSLEDYPYNEQFF.

V and J are TRBV7-2 and TRBJ2-4; weak D call: TRBD1 (6 bases). This CDR3 has 16 amino acids. Germline V gene data show CDR1 as SGHTA and CDR2 as FQGNSA. V lost 5 bases to trimming and J lost 9 bases, with 23 bases between them. In nucleotides, the CDR3 is TGTGCCAGCAGCCCCCGCGGTGACTATAGAGGGGGCATTCAGTACTTC. Translation gives CASSPRGDYRGGIQYF. The full variable domain, rest sourced from reference TRBV7-2 and TRBJ2-4, is GAGVSQSPSNKVTEKGKDVELRCDPISGHTALYWYRQSLGQGLEFLIYFQGNSAPDKSGLPSDRFSAERTGGSVSTLTIQRTQQEDSAVYLCASSPRGDYRGGIQYFGAGTRLSVL.

The chain couples TRBV4-2 to TRBJ2-5; D might be TRBD1 (5 bases). Germline CDR1 reads LGHNA; CDR2 reads YNFKEQ. V was trimmed by 0 bases and J by 7 bases, leaving 15 bases between them. The CDR3 covers 15 residues. The CDR3 reads CASSQEGADPGTQYF. The DNA for the CDR3 is TGTGCCAGCAGCCAAGAAGGGGCGGACCCAGGGACCCAGTACTTC.

This clonotype was recorded at least ten times. This chain uses TRBV11-2 with TRBJ1-2; D not resolved. CDR1 is SGHAT and CDR2 is FQNNGV in the germline V gene. This CDR3 contains 17 residues. The V end was cut by 1 base, the J end by 4 bases, with 19 bases between. The CDR3 reads CASSLVRFSGSGYGYTF. Here the CDR3 DNA reads TGTGCCAGCAGCTTAGTTCGGTTCTCCGGGAGTGGCTATGGCTACACCTTC.

Within the sample, this clonotype is medium-sized. The chain couples TRBV5-6 to TRBJ1-5; possible D gene TRBD1, 5 bases. CDR1 is SGHDT, CDR2 YYEEEE, per germline. The germline V and J ends were trimmed by 4 bases and 3 bases, with 17 bases remaining between them. There are 16 residues in the CDR3. The CDR3 region is CASSTTREGDNQPQHF. Here the CDR3 DNA reads TGTGCCAGCAGCACCACCAGGGAAGGGGACAATCAGCCCCAGCATTTT.

This clonotype was counted at least ten times. The CDR3 sequence is CASGLFDYEQYF. DNA for the CDR3: TGTGCTAGTGGTTTGTTTGACTACGAGCAGTACTTC. The V call is TRBV12-5, the J call TRBJ2-7; no reliable D call. Germline V gene lookup returns CDR1 LGHNT and CDR2 FRNRAP. Trimming removed 2 bases at V and 3 bases at J, with 5 bases between. The CDR3 totals 12 residues.

This clonotype was observed at least ten times. The rearrangement uses TRBV5-4 and TRBJ2-7, with TRBD1 identical over 7 bases. The junction had 11 bases not matched to a gene; V was cut back by 4 bases and J by 4 bases. This CDR3 has 15 residues. Germline values: CDR1 SGHNT, CDR2 YYREEE (reference sequence). The CDR3 sequence is CASSREKGARYEQYF. The CDR3 region has the DNA TGTGCCAGCAGCCGGGAAAAGGGGGCTCGATACGAGCAGTACTTC.

This clonotype was picked up one time. The rearrangement uses TRBV29-1 and TRBJ1-2, with D tentatively TRBD1 (5 bases). Germline V CDR1 and CDR2: SQVTM, ANQGSEA. The CDR3 totals 14 residues. Trimming removed 6 bases at V and 4 bases at J, with 18 bases between. The CDR3 region has the DNA TGCAGCGTCAATTTCCAGGGCCCGGTCTATGGCTACACCTTC. Translation: CSVNFQGPVYGYTF.

V is TRBV14 and J is TRBJ2-7; D gene uncertain. The CDR3 extends over 12 amino acids. Germline V lookup: CDR1 SGHDN, CDR2 FVKESK. Trimming removed 5 bases at V and 5 bases at J, with 10 bases between. The CDR3 DNA is TGTGCCAGCAGCACGGTATTCAACGAGCAGTACTTC. As protein: CASSTVFNEQYF.

By sample share, this clonotype is medium-sized. The chain couples TRBV4-3 to TRBJ2-6; D unclear. This CDR3 has 16 residues. Deletions cut 0 bases from V and 0 bases from J, with 6 bases between. Germline V gene lookup returns CDR1 LGHNA and CDR2 YSLEER. The CDR3 loop is CASSQDTASGANVLTF. The CDR3 nucleotides read TGCGCCAGCAGCCAAGATACAGCCTCTGGGGCCAACGTCCTGACTTTC.

The chain is built from TRBV29-1 and TRBJ1-1; D call uncertain. This CDR3 comprises 14 residues. The germline CDR1 and CDR2 sequences are SQVTM and ANQGSEA. The V and J ends lost 3 bases and 0 bases respectively, with 11 bases between them. The CDR3 loop reads CSVDSGSLNTEAFF. The CDR3 region has the DNA TGCAGCGTTGATTCGGGTTCCTTGAACACTGAAGCTTTCTTT.

This clonotype is termed medium-sized. V and J are TRBV29-1 and TRBJ2-3; 11 bases agree with TRBD2. With V trimmed by 4 bases and J by 7 bases, 10 bases remained unmatched. This CDR3 comprises 15 residues. Germline V gene sequence: CDR1 SQVTM, CDR2 ANQGSEA. The CDR3 reads CSVATSSGRINTQYF. DNA of the CDR3: TGCAGCGTTGCCACCTCTAGCGGGAGGATAAATACGCAGTATTTT.

The sample holds many counts of this clonotype. The chain has TRBV29-1 and TRBJ2-7; 8 bases align to TRBD1. This CDR3 has 13 amino acids. The ends lost 5 bases at V and 5 bases at J; junction bases unmatched: 8. Germline assignment: CDR1 SQVTM and CDR2 ANQGSEA. The CDR3 sequence: CSVWIGQGHEQYF. CDR3 nucleotides: TGCAGCGTTTGGATAGGACAGGGTCACGAGCAGTACTTC.

The chain carries TRBV20-1 and TRBJ2-1; 8 nucleotides agree with TRBD1. This CDR3 comprises 15 residues. CDR1 DFQATT and CDR2 SNEGSKA come from the germline V gene (reference sequence). V was pared by 1 base and J by 6 bases, with 8 bases of the junction left unmatched. In DNA form, the CDR3 reads TGCAGTGCTAGAGCAACCGGGACAGGTCCCAATGAGCAGTTCTTC. Its protein product is CSARATGTGPNEQFF.

As to this clonotype: A much larger clone lies one base from this, so it may be a read error. This sequence joins TRBV9 and TRBJ1-6; no reliable D call. From germline, CDR1 is SGDLS and CDR2 YYNGEE. This CDR3 spans 12 amino acids. CDR3 DNA: TGTGCCAGCAGCGACCACAATTCACCCCTCAACTTT. Protein sequence: CASSDHNSPLNF.

There are many counts of this clonotype. This sequence joins TRBV30 and TRBJ2-7; D unclear. There are 12 residues in the CDR3. Trimming took 1 base from V and 2 from J, leaving 6 bases between them. Looked up from germline, CDR1 is GTSNPN and CDR2 is SVGIG (reference sequence). Written as DNA, the CDR3 is TGTGCCTGGAGTGACAGAACCTACGAGCAGTACTTC. Translating gives CAWSDRTYEQYF.

This clonotype has a handful of counts. The V gene is TRBV20-1, the J gene TRBJ2-7, with D tentatively TRBD2 (5 bases). The CDR3 sequence is 13 residues long. V was pared by 7 bases and J by 3 bases, with 16 bases between. Germline-derived CDR1 and CDR2 are DFQATT and SNEGSKA (reference sequence). The chain's CDR3 is CSVNYLGNYEQYF. CDR3 in DNA: TGCAGTGTTAACTACCTCGGGAACTACGAGCAGTACTTC.